This T cell receptor (beta chain) is drawn from a study of shared clonotypes between healthy human individuals. TCRdb's copy holds only in-frame clones and misses some; the assay was immunoSEQ multiplex PCR. The sample includes about 960,000 clones, roughly 72% of them seen just once. Trimming shortened V by 1 base and J by 3 bases, and 4 bases separated the two germline ends. The CDR3 has 12 amino acids. CDR1 and CDR2 from the germline V gene are SGHNT and YENEEA. This receptor was obtained from a man between 18 and 35 years old in good health. Sequenced input: memory CD4+ T cells sorted from blood. Stated subset: CD45RA-negative fraction. This chain uses TRBV11-3 with TRBJ2-7, with D uncertain. The CDR3 sequence is CASSLGHYEQYF. Here the CDR3 DNA reads TGTGCCAGCAGCTTAGGGCACTACGAGCAGTACTTC. Full variable domain (outside the CDR3, taken from reference TRBV11-3 and TRBJ2-7): EAGVVQSPRYKIIEKKQPVAFWCNPISGHNTLYWYLQNLGQGPELLIRYENEEAVDDSQLPKDRFSAERLKGVDSTLKIQPAELGDSAVYLCASSLGHYEQYFGPGTRLTVT.